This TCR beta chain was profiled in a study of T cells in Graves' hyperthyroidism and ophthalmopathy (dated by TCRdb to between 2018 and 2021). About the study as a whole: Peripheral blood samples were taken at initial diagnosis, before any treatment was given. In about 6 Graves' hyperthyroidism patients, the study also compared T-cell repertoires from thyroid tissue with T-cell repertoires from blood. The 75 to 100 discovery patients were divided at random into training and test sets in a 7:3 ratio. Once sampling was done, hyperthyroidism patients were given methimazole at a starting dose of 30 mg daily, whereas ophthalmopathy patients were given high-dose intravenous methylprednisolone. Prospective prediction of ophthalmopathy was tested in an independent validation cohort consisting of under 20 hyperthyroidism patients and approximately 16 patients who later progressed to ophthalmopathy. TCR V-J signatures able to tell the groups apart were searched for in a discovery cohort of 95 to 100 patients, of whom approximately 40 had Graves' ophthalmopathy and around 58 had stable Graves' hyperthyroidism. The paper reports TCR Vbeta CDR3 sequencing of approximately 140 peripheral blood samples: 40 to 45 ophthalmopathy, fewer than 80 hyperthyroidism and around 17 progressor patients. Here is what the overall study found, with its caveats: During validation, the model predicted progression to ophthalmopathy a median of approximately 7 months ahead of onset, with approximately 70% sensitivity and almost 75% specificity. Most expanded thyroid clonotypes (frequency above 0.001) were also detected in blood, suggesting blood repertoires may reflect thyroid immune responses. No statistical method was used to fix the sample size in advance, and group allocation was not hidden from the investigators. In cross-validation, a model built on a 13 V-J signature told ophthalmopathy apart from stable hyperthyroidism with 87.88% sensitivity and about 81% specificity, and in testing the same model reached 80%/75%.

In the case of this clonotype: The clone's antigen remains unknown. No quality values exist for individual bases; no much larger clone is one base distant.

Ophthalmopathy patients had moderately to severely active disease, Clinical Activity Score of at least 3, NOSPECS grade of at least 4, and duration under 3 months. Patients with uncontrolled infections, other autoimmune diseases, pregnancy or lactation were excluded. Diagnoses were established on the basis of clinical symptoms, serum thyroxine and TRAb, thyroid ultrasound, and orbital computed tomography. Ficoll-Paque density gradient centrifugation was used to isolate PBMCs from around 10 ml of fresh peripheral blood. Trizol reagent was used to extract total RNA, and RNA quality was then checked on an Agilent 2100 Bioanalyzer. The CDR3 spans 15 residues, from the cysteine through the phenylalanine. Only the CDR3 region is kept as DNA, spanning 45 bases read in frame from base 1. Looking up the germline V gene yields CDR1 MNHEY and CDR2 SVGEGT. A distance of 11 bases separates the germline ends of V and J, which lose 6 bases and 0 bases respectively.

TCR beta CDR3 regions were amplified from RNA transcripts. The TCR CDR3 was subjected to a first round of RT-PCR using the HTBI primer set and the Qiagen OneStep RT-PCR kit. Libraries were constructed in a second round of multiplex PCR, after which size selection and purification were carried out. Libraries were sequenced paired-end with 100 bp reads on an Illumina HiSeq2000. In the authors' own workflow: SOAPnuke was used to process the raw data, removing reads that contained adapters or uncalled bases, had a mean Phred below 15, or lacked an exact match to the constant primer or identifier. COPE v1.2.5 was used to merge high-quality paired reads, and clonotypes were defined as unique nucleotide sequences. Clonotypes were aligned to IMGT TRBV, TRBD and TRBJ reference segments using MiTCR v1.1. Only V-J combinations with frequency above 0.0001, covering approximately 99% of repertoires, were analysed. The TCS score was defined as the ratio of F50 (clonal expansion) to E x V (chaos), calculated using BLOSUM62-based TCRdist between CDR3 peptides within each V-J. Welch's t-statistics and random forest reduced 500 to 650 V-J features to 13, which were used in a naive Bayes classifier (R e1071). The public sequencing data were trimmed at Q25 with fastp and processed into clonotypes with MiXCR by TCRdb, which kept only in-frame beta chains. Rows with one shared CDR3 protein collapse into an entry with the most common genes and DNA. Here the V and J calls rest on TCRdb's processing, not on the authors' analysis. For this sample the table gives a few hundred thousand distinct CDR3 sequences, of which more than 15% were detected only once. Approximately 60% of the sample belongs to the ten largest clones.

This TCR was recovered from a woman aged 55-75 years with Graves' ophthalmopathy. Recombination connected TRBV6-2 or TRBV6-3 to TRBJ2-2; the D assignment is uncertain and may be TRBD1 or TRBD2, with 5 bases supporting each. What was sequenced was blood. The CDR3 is CASRRDRSNTGELFF. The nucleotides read TGTGCCAGCAGAAGGGACCGCTCGAACACCGGGGAGCTGTTTTTT.